The clone carrying this T cell receptor beta chain was seen a handful of times. The data originate from a study of identical twins. It was template switching that added a universal primer site, and there were unique molecular identifiers on the cDNA. One entry per CDR3 protein, called by TCRdb with MiXCR from the 5' RACE reads. The sample lists approximately 350,000 distinct CDR3 sequences, roughly an eighth occurring once. CDR1 and CDR2 (germline): ENHRY, SYGVKD. The V and J ends lost 9 bases and 0 bases respectively, with 17 bases between them. CDR3 length: 15 residues. This sample also appeared in a second study, on yellow fever vaccine responses in identical twins. From that second work: Twins reportedly mounted vaccine T cell responses that seemed partly convergent, partly personalized.

The receptor comes from a woman aged 18-35 years in good health. This chain connects TRBV10-3 to TRBJ1-1, with D possibly TRBD1 on 6 matching bases. Sequencing input: CD8+ T cells sorted from blood. CDR3 in amino acids: CAISVQGPMNTEAFF. The CDR3 region has the DNA TGTGCCATATCAGTACAGGGCCCGATGAACACTGAAGCTTTCTTT.